This record concerns one T cell receptor (beta chain) sequence. As yet, its antigen is unknown. The record originates from a study of shared clonotypes between healthy human individuals. Across the whole study: Sampling drew on donors who were a couple of women and a few men aged 18 to 49.

Positive CCR7 selection of CD45RO-negative cells yielded the naive CD8 cells, and terminally differentiated effector memory CD45RA+ cells were excluded. Some clones are missing from TCRdb's copy, which holds only in-frame ones; the method was immunoSEQ multiplex PCR. The table lists about 2 million clones, over 85% of them singletons. Germline V gives CDR1 WSHSY, CDR2 SAAADI. This CDR3 has 14 amino acids. Germline trimming cut 6 bases from V and 3 bases from J; bases unmatched to any gene: 4. Study results and caveats: A handful of donors shared about 5% of their naive CD4 clonotypes. Memory subsets generally showed lower estimated richness than naive subsets. The low donor count limited represented genetic and exposure-history diversity.

The chain recombines TRBV10-2 with TRBJ2-1; 8 nucleotides line up with TRBD2. This receptor was obtained from a man between 18 and 35 years old in good health. The sample comprised naive CD8+ T cells sorted from blood. The CDR3 DNA sequence: TGCGCCAGCAGGACGGGGGGGTTCTACAATGAGCAGTTCTTC. It encodes CASRTGGFYNEQFF.